This TCR beta chain was obtained from a study of OX40 agonist ivuxolimab in advanced cancers. A note on the overall study: The costimulatory receptor OX40 (CD134) was targeted by ivuxolimab, a fully human IgG2 agonistic monoclonal antibody. Peripheral TCRbeta sequencing was intended to test whether TCR sequence diversity was altered and clonal T-cell expansion was caused by ivuxolimab. In the dose-escalation cohort, 82.7% of patients were male, and the mean age was roughly 60 years, with a range of about 23 to 80. Of the roughly 54 dose-escalation patients, hepatocellular carcinoma was present in approximately 20, melanoma in about 15, renal cell carcinoma in 9 and head and neck cancer in 9. The paper describes the monotherapy dose-escalation part (N ≈ 49 patients) of the phase I trial of ivuxolimab. Intravenous ivuxolimab was administered to patients every 2 weeks at six dose levels: 0.01, 0.1, 0.3, 1.5, 3 and 10 mg/kg. Prior anti-PD-1, anti-PD-L1 or anti-CTLA-4 therapy was permitted, and roughly two fifths of dose-escalation patients had received checkpoint inhibitors. Partial responses were achieved by three dose-escalation patients, of whom one had hepatocellular carcinoma and two had cutaneous melanoma.

About this clone: Its antigen specificity is not known. There are no base qualities to consult, and no much larger clone falls within one base.

As encoded in the germline V gene, CDR1 is SGHRS while CDR2 is YFSETQ. From the cysteine through the phenylalanine, the CDR3 covers 14 amino acids. The entry retains the CDR3 DNA only, 42 bases that are in frame from base 1. V lost 1 base and J lost 4 bases; the stretch between them is 11 bases long. To sequence the TCRbeta CDR3 region, genomic DNA was isolated from the sorted cells. The immunoSEQ Assay was used for sequencing of TCRbeta CDR3 regions. TCRdb took this table from immuneACCESS and kept in-frame rearrangements with V and J called. Such tables lack part of the clones; where checked against another copy, unresolved V genes explain under half of the gap, and the rest is unexplained. A total of 45,000 to 65,000 clones appear in this sample, under 85% of them only once. Approximately 6.8% of the sample is taken by the ten largest. The paper as a whole reports these results and caveats: At doses from 0.1 to 3.0 mg/kg, clonal expansion was seen in both CD4+ and CD8+ blood T cells between baseline and week 6. After ivuxolimab, CD8+ T cells had more expanded clones than CD4+ T cells on average. In partial responders in the 0.1-3.0 mg/kg groups, normalized peripheral clonal expansion was found to be among the lowest, especially among CD8+ T cells. Low levels of normalized T-cell clonal expansion were also shown by some nonresponding patients. Antigen specificity was not determined for the clonally expanded peripheral T cells.

Patients with autoimmune disease history or receiving systemic immunosuppression were excluded from the trial. Peripheral blood for TCR sequencing was drawn from every dose cohort at baseline, at cycle 4 day 1 and at cycle 7 day 1. The samples were taken from a phase I, first-in-human, multicenter, open-label dose-escalation trial of ivuxolimab. Adults with locally advanced or metastatic melanoma, renal cell, hepatocellular, or head and neck squamous cell carcinoma were enrolled in the trial. Before TCR sequencing, CD4+ and CD8+ T cells were separately sorted from peripheral blood. The input for sequencing was CD4+ or CD8+ T cells sorted from blood, taken in a trial of the OX40 agonist ivuxolimab. The sequence links TRBV5-1 to TRBJ2-5; too little of a D gene remains to name it. This TCR was recovered from an adult with an advanced solid tumor such as melanoma, head and neck, liver or kidney cancer. The nucleotide sequence is given as TGCGCCAGCAGCTTGTCCCAGTCTCGAGAGACCCAGTACTTC. Its translation is CASSLSQSRETQYF.